This T cell receptor (beta chain) was sequenced for a study of cytomegalovirus exposure and HLA in healthy donors. The length of the CDR3 is 17 residues. The germline V gene encodes CDR1 SGHAT and CDR2 FQNNGV. Trimming left V 4 bases short and J 0 bases short, with 13 bases between. Whole-study results and caveats: 87-base-pair reads could not separate some V segments, including TRBV6-2 and TRBV6-3.

The study ran its PCR with 60 Vbeta and 13 Jbeta primers. Profiled with immunoSEQ multiplex PCR; TCRdb holds only in-frame clones, not every one. The table lists tens of thousands of clones. A note on this clone: What it binds is unknown.

This chain links TRBV11-2 with TRBJ1-6; no clear D. The source material was PBMCs. The sequence came from a girl between 10 and 17 years old in good health and CMV-seropositive. The CDR3 spells CASSSHITSSYNSPLHF. CDR3 in DNA: TGTGCCAGCAGCTCCCATATTACTAGCTCCTATAATTCACCCCTCCACTTT.